This T cell receptor beta chain was retrieved from a study of vaccination and CD4 T cells after COVID-19. For the study at large: In the convalescent cohort, there were six males and four females, two of them Hispanic. A few convalescent patients underwent sampling at day 14 and then at days 161 to 241 post-vaccination, the study reports.

Using its own MiXCR run on the PCR reads, TCRdb lists one record per CDR3 protein. The data hold 30,000 or so distinct CDR3 sequences, with about 47% observed a single time. Notes on this clonotype: Its target is unknown.

Study-wide results and limits: Convalescent patients displayed a median roughly 90% of reactive clones emerging only post-vaccination. 304 of 307 vaccine-specific clones from convalescent patients were spike mono-reactive.

Germline V gene data show CDR1 as WSHSY and CDR2 as SAAADI. The CDR3 loop spans 15 amino acids. V dropped 3 bases and J dropped 3 bases, with 15 bases sitting between them. Time point indicated: late sampling 161 to 241 days after vaccination in a few convalescent patients. Sequencing was performed on CD4+ T cells from blood, taken about 7 months after SARS-CoV-2 vaccination. The genes are TRBV10-2 and TRBJ2-7, with D maybe TRBD1 (6 bases). The sequence derives from a human donor who had recovered from COVID-19. In DNA form, the CDR3 reads TGCGCCAGCAGTGACCGCGGCAGGGGAGACTACGAGCAGTACTTC. Translating it yields CASSDRGRGDYEQYF.